These 21 T cell receptor beta chains originate from one sample sequenced in a study of post-analysis software for immune sequencing data. Study-wide results and limits: Four to six TRBV segments were more frequent in patients than controls; TRBV5-6, TRBV5-1 and TRBV20-1 belonged to this group.

Tagging with unique molecular identifiers was a feature of the TCR beta cDNA libraries. Each CDR3 protein gets one entry after TCRdb re-called the PCR reads with MiXCR. The sample includes 380,000 or so distinct CDR3 sequences, 30% to 45% of them seen just once. Their cognate antigens are unknown. The sample consisted of blood. These receptor sequences come from a girl under 18 with multiple sclerosis.

The J gene is TRBJ1-1, the V gene TRBV7-2; tentative D call: TRBD1 (5 bases). CDR1 is SGHTA and CDR2 is FQGNSA in the germline V gene. The CDR3 has 16 amino acids. Trimming cost V 1 base and J 3 bases, with 15 bases left between them. The CDR3 sequence: CASSLEEGQGYTEAFF. CDR3 sequence (DNA): TGTGCCAGCAGCTTAGAGGAGGGGCAGGGTTACACTGAAGCTTTCTTT.

V and J are TRBV27 and TRBJ2-2; 15 nucleotides match TRBD2. This CDR3 spans 19 amino acids. Losses at the gene ends were 7 bases for V and 1 base for J; bases not matched to a gene: 10. CDR1 MNHEY and CDR2 SMNVEV come from the germline V gene (reference sequence). CDR3 amino acids: CASTTTGLAGGWNTGELFF. In nucleotides, the CDR3 is TGTGCCAGCACCACCACGGGACTAGCGGGGGGATGGAACACCGGGGAGCTGTTTTTT.

The rearrangement joins TRBV10-3 to TRBJ1-2; 11 nucleotides match TRBD1. V was pared by 3 bases and J by 0 bases, with 6 bases of the junction left unmatched. CDR1 ENHRY and CDR2 SYGVKD come from the germline V gene. The CDR3 is 17 residues long. As DNA, the CDR3 is TGTGCCATCAGTGATCGGACAGGGGGCTTGTCTAACTATGGCTACACCTTC. Translated, it gives CAISDRTGGLSNYGYTF.

In regard to this clonotype: This may come from a read error, since a much larger clone is one base off. CDR3 DNA sequence: TGCAGTGCCTCACTAGCGAGGGGGGTTACCTACGAGCAGTACTTC. The encoded protein is CSASLARGVTYEQYF. The genes are TRBV20-1 and TRBJ2-5; TRBD2 might be the D (7 bases). The closer fit of TRBJ2-7 to the DNA end suggests the J call may be wrong. CDR3 length: 15 amino acids. CDR1 is DFQATT and CDR2 is SNEGSKA in the germline V gene (reference sequence).

This clonotype was seen only a few times. The V call is TRBV20-1, the J call TRBJ2-7; possibly TRBD1 for D (5 bases). The CDR3 totals 15 residues. Germline CDR1 reads DFQATT; CDR2 reads SNEGSKA (reference sequence). V was clipped by 5 bases and J by 2 bases, with 19 bases between them. The CDR3 coding sequence is TGCAGTGCTCCCCTTGGCGAAAAAGGGGCCTACGAGCAGTACTTC. Translating gives CSAPLGEKGAYEQYF.

Notes on this clonotype: This could be a read error, since a much larger clone is one nucleotide away. The chain's CDR3 is CASRESETQYF. In nucleotides, the CDR3 is TGTGCCAGCAGGGAATCGGAGACCCAGTACTTC. V and J are TRBV6-6 and TRBJ2-5; D is unclear. This CDR3 is 11 amino acids long. The germline gives CDR1 MNHNY, CDR2 SVGAGI (reference sequence). The V gene lost 6 bases and the J gene lost 5 bases, with 7 bases spanning the gap.

This chain uses TRBV27 with TRBJ1-2; D is possibly TRBD1 (5 bases). Trimming left V 0 bases short and J 7 bases short, with 15 bases between. In germline, CDR1 is MNHEY, CDR2 SMNVEV (reference sequence). The CDR3 extends over 15 amino acids. The CDR3 DNA sequence: TGTGCCAGCAGTTTATCGGGGGACCACCGACGTGGCTACACCTTC. Its protein is CASSLSGDHRRGYTF.

This clonotype was observed many times. V is TRBV29-1 and J is TRBJ1-2; maybe TRBD1 (6 bases). In germline, CDR1 is SQVTM, CDR2 ANQGSEA. V was shortened by 2 bases and J by 8 bases, with 15 bases between the two germline ends. The CDR3 loop spans 13 amino acids. CDR3 in DNA: TGCAGCGTTGAAAGGGGGGCAGGGCGCGGCTACACCTTC. This encodes CSVERGAGRGYTF. The entire variable domain, with the rest obtained from reference TRBV29-1 and TRBJ1-2, is as follows: SAVISQKPSRDICQRGTSLTIQCQVDSQVTMMFWYRQQPGQSLTLIATANQGSEATYESGFVIDKFPISRPNLTFSTLTVSNMSPEDSSIYLCSVERGAGRGYTFGSGTRLTVV.

This rearrangement joins TRBV5-1 to TRBJ2-6; D possibly uses TRBD1 or TRBD2 (5 bases each). This CDR3 has 16 residues. V was cut by 4 bases and J by 0 bases, with 11 bases left in between. Germline loops: CDR1 SGHRS, CDR2 YFSETQ. The CDR3 coding sequence is TGCGCCAGCAGCCCTGCAGGGAGCTCTGGGGCCAACGTCCTGACTTTC. Translation: CASSPAGSSGANVLTF.

There are a few counts of this clonotype. This rearrangement joins TRBV4-1 to TRBJ2-7; the D is unclear. The CDR3 contains 14 residues. Germline V gene sequence: CDR1 MGHRA, CDR2 YSYEKL. V gave up 0 bases and J gave up 0 bases, with 6 bases separating them. The CDR3 DNA follows: TGCGCCAGCAGCCAAGAGATGGTCTCCTACGAGCAGTACTTC. This codes for CASSQEMVSYEQYF.

The sample holds one count of this clonotype. The chain joins TRBV19 to TRBJ2-6; D assignment may be TRBD1 or TRBD2 (5 bases each). V was cut by 5 bases and J by 0 bases, with 14 bases left in between. This CDR3 contains 17 residues. Per the germline V gene, CDR1 is LNHDA and CDR2 is SQIVND (reference sequence). As DNA, the CDR3 is TGTGCCAGTAGTTCGCCAGCTGGGGGCTCTGGGGCCAACGTCCTGACTTTC. It is translated as CASSSPAGGSGANVLTF.

V usage is TRBV4-2 and J usage is TRBJ1-3; D unresolved. CDR3 length equals 18 residues. Germline CDR1 reads LGHNA; CDR2 reads YNFKEQ. The ends were cut back, 0 bases at V and 2 bases at J, with 17 bases in the middle. As DNA, the CDR3 is TGTGCCAGCAGCCAAGACCCGGAAAACTTATACCCTGGAAACACCATATATTTT. Translation: CASSQDPENLYPGNTIYF.

There are a few counts of this clonotype. This chain uses TRBV29-1 with TRBJ2-3; weak D call: TRBD1 (6 bases). The CDR3 contains 14 residues. Germline CDR1 reads SQVTM; CDR2 reads ANQGSEA. With 5 bases removed from V and 0 bases from J, the gap between germline ends came to 12 bases. CDR3 in amino acids: CSVTGISSTDTQYF. CDR3 bases: TGCAGCGTTACAGGGATTTCTAGCACAGATACGCAGTATTTT.

For this clonotype: Relative to the germline gene, one junction end is altered; a read error may explain this. The genes are TRBV7-6 and TRBJ2-3; either TRBD1 or TRBD2 may fit D (5 bases each). The CDR3 runs 17 residues. The germline CDR1 and CDR2 sequences are SGHVS and FNYEAQ. CDR3 sequence reads: CASSLAGDGTITGTQYF. For the CDR3, the DNA is TGTGCCAGCAGCTTAGCAGGTGACGGGACGATCACAGGTACGCAGTATTTT.

At least ten counts were recorded for this clonotype. The gene calls are TRBV7-9 and TRBJ2-4; 8 bases fit TRBD1. The germline CDR1 and CDR2 sequences are SEHNR and FQNEAQ (reference sequence). After removal of 4 bases from V and 2 bases from J, the junction contained 10 bases not matched to a gene. The CDR3 sequence is 17 residues long. In DNA form, the CDR3 reads TGTGCCAGCAGCTCAGGACAGGGAATTGTTTCCAAAAACATTCAGTACTTC. Protein product: CASSSGQGIVSKNIQYF.

The chain is built from TRBV18 and TRBJ2-3; no reliable D call. Trimming took 3 bases from V and 2 from J, leaving 6 bases between them. Germline V gene sequence: CDR1 KGHSH, CDR2 LQKENI. This CDR3 is built from 13 residues. CDR3 amino acids: CASSPGNTDTQYF. In DNA form, the CDR3 reads TGTGCCAGCTCACCTGGGAACACAGATACGCAGTATTTT.

This chain links TRBV6-5 with TRBJ1-2; 9 bases match TRBD1. CDR1 is MNHEY, CDR2 SVGAGI, per germline. J was trimmed by 5 bases and V by 5 bases; bases with no gene match: 6. The CDR3 spans 14 residues. The CDR3 region has the DNA TGTGCCAGCAGTCCCGGGACAGGGAAGTATGGCTACACCTTC. Its protein product is CASSPGTGKYGYTF.

V gene TRBV11-2 combines with J gene TRBJ2-7, with TRBD1 matching over 9 bases. Losses at the gene ends were 11 bases for V and 2 bases for J; bases not matched to a gene: 19. This CDR3 is built from 17 residues. Germline-derived CDR1 and CDR2 are SGHAT and FQNNGV. Here the CDR3 DNA reads TGTGCCGCAAGCAGCTTGACGAGAGGGACAGGGCCCTACGAGCAGTACTTC. Protein sequence: CAASSLTRGTGPYEQYF.

This clonotype has a handful of counts. The chain joins TRBV6-5 to TRBJ2-7; D unresolved. This CDR3 is 14 amino acids long. Germline lookup yields CDR1 MNHEY and CDR2 SVGAGI. The V and J ends lost 0 bases and 2 bases respectively, with 8 bases between them. The CDR3 sequence is CASSYSLETYEQYF. CDR3 nucleotides: TGTGCCAGCAGTTACTCGTTAGAGACCTACGAGCAGTACTTC.

This sequence joins TRBV5-6 and TRBJ1-1, with no clear D. V shed 0 bases and J shed 11 bases, with 17 bases lying between them. This CDR3 region has 14 residues. Germline CDR1 and CDR2: SGHDT and YYEEEE. The DNA of the CDR3 is TGTGCCAGCAGCTTGGTCGAGCGCAGAGTAGGGGCTTTCTTT. Its translation is CASSLVERRVGAFF.

This clonotype was counted only a few times. Relative to the germline gene, one junction end is altered; a read error may explain this. The chain couples TRBV10-1 to TRBJ2-1, with TRBD2 matching 9 bases. The CDR3 has 14 residues. CDR1 and CDR2 from the germline V gene are WNHNN and SYGVQD (reference sequence). Written as DNA, the CDR3 is TGCGCCAGCAGGGAGTCTGGCGGGGGGGATGAGCAGTTCTTC. This codes for CASRESGGGDEQFF.